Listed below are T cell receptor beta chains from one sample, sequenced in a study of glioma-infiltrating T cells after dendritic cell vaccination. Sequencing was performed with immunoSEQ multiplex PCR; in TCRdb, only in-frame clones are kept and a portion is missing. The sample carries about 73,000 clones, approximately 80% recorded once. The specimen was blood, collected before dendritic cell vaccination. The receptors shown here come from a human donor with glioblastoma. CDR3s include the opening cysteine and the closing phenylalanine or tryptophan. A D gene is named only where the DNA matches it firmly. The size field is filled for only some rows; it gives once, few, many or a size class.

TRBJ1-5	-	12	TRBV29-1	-	CSVAGNDQPQHF	TGCAGCGTTGCCGGGAACGATCAGCCCCAGCATTTT
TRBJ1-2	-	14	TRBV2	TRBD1	CASSFTGDGYGYTF	TGTGCCAGCAGTTTCACAGGGGACGGCTATGGCTACACCTTC
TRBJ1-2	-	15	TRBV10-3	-	CAISEIGEVRDGYTF	TGTGCCATCAGTGAAATTGGGGAAGTGAGGGATGGCTACACCTTC
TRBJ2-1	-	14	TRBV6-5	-	CASSYEQGDNEQFF	TGTGCCAGCAGTTACGAACAGGGCGACAATGAGCAGTTCTTC
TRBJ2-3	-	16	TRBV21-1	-	CASSLRDRGGTDTQYF	TGTGCCAGCAGCCTTAGAGACAGGGGGGGTACAGATACGCAGTATTTT
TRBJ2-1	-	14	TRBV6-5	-	CASSMLTANNEQFF	TGTGCCAGCAGCATGCTGACAGCCAACAATGAGCAGTTCTTC
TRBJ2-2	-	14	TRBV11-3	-	CASSLGVGAGELFF	TGTGCCAGCAGCTTAGGCGTAGGAGCCGGGGAGCTGTTTTTT
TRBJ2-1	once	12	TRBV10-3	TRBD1	CASSTGGNEQFF	TGTGCCTCCTCGACAGGGGGCAATGAGCAGTTCTTC
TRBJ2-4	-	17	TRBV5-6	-	CASSLARVGGRLNIQYF	TGTGCCAGCAGCTTGGCCCGCGTGGGGGGAAGACTAAACATTCAGTACTTC
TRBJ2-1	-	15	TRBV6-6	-	CASSYGASVYNEQFF	TGTGCCAGCAGTTACGGGGCTAGCGTGTACAATGAGCAGTTCTTC
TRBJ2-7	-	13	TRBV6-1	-	CASTPPGGYEQYF	TGTGCCAGCACCCCCCCCGGCGGCTACGAGCAGTACTTC
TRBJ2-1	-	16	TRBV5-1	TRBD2	CASSLPGSGGPNEQFF	TGCGCCAGCAGCCTGCCCGGGAGCGGGGGGCCCAATGAGCAGTTCTTC
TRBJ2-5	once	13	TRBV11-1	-	CASALGVQETQYF	TGTGCCAGCGCCTTAGGAGTTCAAGAGACCCAGTACTTC
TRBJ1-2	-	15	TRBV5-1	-	CASSSHLRVNYGYTF	TGCGCCAGCAGCTCCCACCTCCGGGTAAACTATGGCTACACCTTC
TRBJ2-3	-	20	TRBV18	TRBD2	CASSLDRPGTSAIHTDTQYF	TGTGCCAGCTCACTCGACAGGCCCGGGACTAGCGCCATTCACACAGATACGCAGTATTTT
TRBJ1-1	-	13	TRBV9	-	CASSVGPGLEAFF	TGTGCCAGCAGCGTAGGTCCAGGGCTCGAAGCTTTCTTT
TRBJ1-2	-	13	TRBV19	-	CASSTLDEWGYTF	TGTGCCAGTAGTACGCTAGACGAGTGGGGCTACACCTTC
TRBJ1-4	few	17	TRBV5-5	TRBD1	CASSRSGTGWENEKLFF	TGTGCCAGCAGCAGGTCTGGGACAGGGTGGGAAAATGAAAAACTGTTTTTT
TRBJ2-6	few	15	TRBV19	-	CASSMRVAGANVLTF	TGTGCCAGTAGTATGAGGGTTGCTGGGGCCAACGTCCTGACTTTC
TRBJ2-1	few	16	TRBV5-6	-	CASSLPPPRQHNEQFF	TGTGCCAGCAGCCTCCCTCCCCCGAGACAGCACAATGAGCAGTTCTTC
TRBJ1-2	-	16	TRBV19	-	CASSMAGARRGYGYTF	TGTGCCAGTAGTATGGCGGGGGCGCGTCGAGGCTATGGCTACACCTTC
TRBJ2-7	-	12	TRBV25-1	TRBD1	CASTGQGSEQYF	TGTGCCAGCACAGGACAGGGGTCCGAGCAGTACTTC